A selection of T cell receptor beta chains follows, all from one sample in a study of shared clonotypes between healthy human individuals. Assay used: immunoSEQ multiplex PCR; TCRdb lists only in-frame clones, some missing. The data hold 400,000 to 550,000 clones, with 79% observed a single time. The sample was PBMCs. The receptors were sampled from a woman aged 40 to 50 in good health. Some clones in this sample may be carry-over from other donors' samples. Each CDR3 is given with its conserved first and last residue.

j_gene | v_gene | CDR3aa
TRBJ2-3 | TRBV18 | CASSRTSGNTGSTDTQYF
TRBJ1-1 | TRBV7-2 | CASSLDGAKGEAFF
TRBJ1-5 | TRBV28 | CASSLLTRGASNQPQHF
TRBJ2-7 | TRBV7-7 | CASSLEAGGSEQYF
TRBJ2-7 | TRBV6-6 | CASSRQGSDYEQYF
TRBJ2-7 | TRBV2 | CASSEALASGRKYF
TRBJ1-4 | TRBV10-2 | CASSEWAEEKLFF
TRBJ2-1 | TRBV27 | CASRLVPYNEQFF
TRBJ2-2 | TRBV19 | CASSAAPRGTGELFF
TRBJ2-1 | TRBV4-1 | CASSRELPGEQFF
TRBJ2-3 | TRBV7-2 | CASSSQSGTSTDTQYF
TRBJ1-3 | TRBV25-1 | CASRGDTIYF
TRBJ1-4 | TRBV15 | CATSREATGGVEKLFF
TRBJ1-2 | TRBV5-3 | CARSLDKRGQLPYGYTF
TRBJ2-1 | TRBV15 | CATSRTGFIDEQFF
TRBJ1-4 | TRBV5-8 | CASSLARRAAEKLFF
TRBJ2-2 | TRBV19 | CASSSLAGANTGELFF
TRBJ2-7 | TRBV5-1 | CASSLVTGNGREQYF
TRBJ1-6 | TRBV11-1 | CASSLAVNSPLHF
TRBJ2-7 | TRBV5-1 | CASSLARGGRYEQYF
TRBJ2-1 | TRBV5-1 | CASSPSGFNEQFF
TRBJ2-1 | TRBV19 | CASSIDRVRNEQFF
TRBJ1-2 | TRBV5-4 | CASSAPGDVYGYTF
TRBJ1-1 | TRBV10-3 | CAISQGNTEAFF
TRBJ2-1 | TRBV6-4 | CASRATGLHNEQFF
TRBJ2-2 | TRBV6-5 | CASSWTLAGVGGELFF
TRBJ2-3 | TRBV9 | CASSADGSTDTQYF
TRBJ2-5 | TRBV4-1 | CASSQGSAGRPTGTQYF
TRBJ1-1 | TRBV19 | CASSIPRPNTEAFF
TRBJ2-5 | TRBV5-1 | CASSLRSGQETQYF
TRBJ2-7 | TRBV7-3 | CASSRGLIPTYEQYF
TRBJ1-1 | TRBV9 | CASSRMGGAGTEAFF
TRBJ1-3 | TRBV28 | CASSIRTGSSGNTIYF
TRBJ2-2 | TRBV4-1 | CASSQGGYTGELFF
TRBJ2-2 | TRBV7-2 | CASSLARLGLLNTGELFF
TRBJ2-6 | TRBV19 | CASSNIGEGANVLTF
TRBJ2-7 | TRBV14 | CASSIPGLAYEQYF
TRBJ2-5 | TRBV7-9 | CASSLALLDQETQYF
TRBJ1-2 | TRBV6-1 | CASSVGTAAGYTF
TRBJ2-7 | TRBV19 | CASSKMAGGFTASEQYF
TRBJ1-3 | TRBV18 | CASSLGMGNTIYF
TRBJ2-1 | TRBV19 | CASSTGTSGMNEQFF
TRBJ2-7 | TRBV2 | CASTGGVEQYF
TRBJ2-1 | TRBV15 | CATSLGSYYNEQFF
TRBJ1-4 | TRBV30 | CAWGEGNEKLFF
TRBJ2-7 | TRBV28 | CASSLRFNAGYEQYF
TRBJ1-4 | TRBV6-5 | CASSPDSLGEKLFF
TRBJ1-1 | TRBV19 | CASSTWETEAFF
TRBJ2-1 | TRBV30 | CAWSRGLAGTDNEQFF